These 24 T cell receptor beta chains were all obtained from the same sample, sequenced in a study of blood T cell repertoires in COVID-19. TCRdb keeps only in-frame clones here, not all; method: immunoSEQ multiplex PCR. This table holds 150,000 or so clones, 84% found once. Input material: PBMCs or T cells enriched from blood (not recorded which). The source is a woman in her 50s who had been exposed to COVID-19.

This chain joins TRBV5-1 and TRBJ2-3; the D gene is possibly TRBD1 (5 bases). Germline CDR1 SGHRS, CDR2 YFSETQ. The length of the CDR3 is 15 residues. V was pared by 0 bases and J by 3 bases, with 11 bases between. The CDR3 DNA sequence: TGCGCCAGCAGCTTGGTTCAGGGAAAGACAGATACGCAGTATTTT. It encodes CASSLVQGKTDTQYF. The full variable domain, completed using reference TRBV5-1 and TRBJ2-3, is KAGVTQTPRYLIKTRGQQVTLSCSPISGHRSVSWYQQTPGQGLQFLFEYFSETQRNKGNFPGRFSGRQFSNSRSEMNVSTLELGDSALYLCASSLVQGKTDTQYFGPGTRLTVL.

The chain combines TRBV11-3 with TRBJ1-2; the match to TRBD1 covers 7 bases. J gave up 0 bases and V 3 bases, and 7 bases lay outside the gene matches. The CDR3 loop spans 16 amino acids. CDR1 is SGHNT and CDR2 is YENEEA in the germline V gene. CDR3 sequence (DNA): TGTGCCAGCAGCTTGGCACAGGGGACGTCTAACTATGGCTACACCTTC. Translation gives CASSLAQGTSNYGYTF.

The rearrangement uses TRBV7-8 and TRBJ1-5; TRBD1 is a possible D gene (6 bases). V shed 5 bases and J shed 2 bases, with 19 bases lying between them. The CDR3 runs to 17 residues. The germline CDR1 and CDR2 sequences are SGHVS and FQNEAQ. CDR3 sequence (DNA): TGTGCCAGCAGCCGCGCGGGGGCGCAGGGAGGCAATCAGCCCCAGCATTTT. Protein sequence: CASSRAGAQGGNQPQHF. Full variable domain (missing parts from reference TRBV7-8 and TRBJ1-5): GAGVSQSPRYKVAKRGQDVALRCDPISGHVSLFWYQQALGQGPEFLTYFQNEAQLDKSGLPSDRFFAERPEGSVSTLKIQRTQQEDSAVYLCASSRAGAQGGNQPQHFGDGTRLSIL.

The chain recombines TRBV18 with TRBJ2-7; weak D call: TRBD1 (6 bases). Trimming shortened V by 2 bases and J by 3 bases, and 11 bases separated the two germline ends. This CDR3 has 14 amino acids. From germline, CDR1 is KGHSH and CDR2 LQKENI. CDR3 DNA sequence: TGTGCCAGCTCACCATCCAGGGGCGGCTACGAGCAGTACTTC. It codes for CASSPSRGGYEQYF.

The chain recombines TRBV11-1 with TRBJ2-6; D unclear. Per the germline V gene, CDR1 is SGHAT and CDR2 is FQDESV (reference sequence). The CDR3 covers 15 residues. The V gene lost 4 bases and the J gene lost 0 bases, with 7 bases spanning the gap. The CDR3 coding sequence is TGTGCCAGCAGCTCAGAACACTCTGGGGCCAACGTCCTGACTTTC. Translated, it gives CASSSEHSGANVLTF.

The chain is built from TRBV4-2 and TRBJ2-5, with TRBD2 identical over 9 bases. The V and J ends lost 2 bases and 4 bases, in that order; junction bases with no gene match: 5. CDR1 LGHNA and CDR2 YNFKEQ come from the germline V gene. The CDR3 spans 15 residues. DNA of the CDR3: TGTGCCAGCAGCCAACGCAGCGGGGGGACAGAGACCCAGTACTTC. Translating it yields CASSQRSGGTETQYF.

This clone turned up a few times. The chain links TRBV10-2 to TRBJ2-6; 10 bases align to TRBD1. The V gene's germline CDR1 is WSHSY and CDR2 SAAADI. The CDR3 has 17 amino acids. V shed 2 bases and J 2 bases; nucleotides not matched to a gene: 3. CDR3 nucleotides: TGCGCCAGCAGTGAGCCCGGACAGGGGGCTGGGGCCAACGTCCTGACTTTC. It encodes CASSEPGQGAGANVLTF.

The chain joins TRBV6-5 to TRBJ1-1, with D maybe TRBD1 (6 bases). The length of the CDR3 is 15 residues. CDR1 is MNHEY, CDR2 SVGAGI, per germline. Trimming took 2 bases from V and 7 from J, leaving 17 bases between them. The CDR3 DNA reads as TGTGCCAGCAGTTACGCGTCGACAGGCAGACGTGAAGCTTTCTTT. Protein: CASSYASTGRREAFF.

The V and J genes are TRBV6-2 or TRBV6-3 and TRBJ2-7; the match to TRBD1 covers 9 bases. V shed 6 bases, J shed 5 bases, and the junction held 14 bases outside the gene matches. Germline V gives CDR1 MNHEY, CDR2 SVGEGT. The CDR3 length is 16 residues. CDR3 region: CASSLPSGTGPHEQYF. The CDR3 nucleotides are TGTGCCAGCAGCCTCCCATCCGGGACAGGGCCCCACGAGCAGTACTTC.

The chain employs TRBV7-3 and TRBJ2-5; unclear D gene. CDR3 length equals 12 residues. V was clipped by 4 bases and J by 2 bases, with 5 bases between them. The germline gives CDR1 SGHTA, CDR2 FQGTGA. The CDR3 nucleotides read TGTGCCAGCAGCTCCCCTCAAGAGACCCAGTACTTC. This translates into CASSSPQETQYF. The complete variable domain, with remaining parts taken from reference TRBV7-3 and TRBJ2-5, reads GAGVSQTPSNKVTEKGKYVELRCDPISGHTALYWYRQSLGQGPEFLIYFQGTGAADDSGLPNDRFFAVRPEGSVSTLKIQRTERGDSAVYLCASSSPQETQYFGPGTRLLVL.

This chain links TRBV28 with TRBJ1-2; 9 positions match TRBD1. Germline CDR1 and CDR2: MDHEN and SYDVKM. The CDR3 has 13 residues. V gave up 5 bases and J gave up 7 bases; unmatched junction bases: 5. The CDR3 coding sequence is TGTGCCAGCAGTACCGGGACAGGGAGTGGCTACACCTTC. It codes for CASSTGTGSGYTF.

The gene calls are TRBV7-2 and TRBJ2-7; TRBD1 matches 12 bases. Per germline, CDR1 SGHTA and CDR2 FQGNSA. The CDR3 length is 17 residues. V lost 1 base to trimming and J lost 7 bases; unmatched junction nucleotides: 11. This chain's CDR3 is CASSLGMGTGGTLEQYF. CDR3 coding DNA: TGTGCCAGCAGCTTAGGGATGGGGACAGGGGGCACTTTGGAGCAGTACTTC.

V gene TRBV6-5 combines with J gene TRBJ1-1, with 7 bases fitting TRBD1. In germline, CDR1 is MNHEY, CDR2 SVGAGI. The CDR3 loop spans 15 amino acids. V lost 6 bases to trimming and J lost 7 bases; unmatched junction nucleotides: 14. The CDR3 loop is CASRRQGERVSEAFF. The CDR3 coding sequence is TGTGCCAGCAGGCGTCAGGGGGAGAGGGTGAGTGAAGCTTTCTTT.

The CDR3 here is CASSLKAARGGLVETQYF. DNA of the CDR3: TGTGCCAGCAGCTTAAAGGCCGCGCGGGGGGGCCTGGTGGAGACCCAGTACTTC. The chain is built from TRBV7-3 and TRBJ2-5, with 9 bases identical to TRBD2. Germline V gives CDR1 SGHTA, CDR2 FQGTGA. After removal of 1 base from V and 5 bases from J, the junction contained 14 bases not matched to a gene. The CDR3 covers 18 residues.

This chain connects TRBV6-4 to TRBJ2-1, with 8 bases fitting TRBD2. The CDR3 is made up of 15 amino acids. Germline V gene lookup returns CDR1 MRHNA and CDR2 SNTAGT. The V segment lost 6 bases and the J segment 0 bases; nucleotides outside the gene matches: 4. For the CDR3, the DNA is TGTGCCAGCAGCCCGACTAGCGTCTCCTACAATGAGCAGTTCTTC. As protein: CASSPTSVSYNEQFF.

The chain employs TRBV27 and TRBJ2-7; a possible D gene is TRBD2 (6 bases). The CDR3 extends over 14 amino acids. V was pared by 2 bases and J by 5 bases, with 13 bases between. Germline V lookup: CDR1 MNHEY, CDR2 SMNVEV (reference sequence). CDR3 bases: TGTGCCAGCAGTTTACGGGGGAGAGGGGACGAGCAGTACTTC. It codes for CASSLRGRGDEQYF.

The V gene is TRBV12-3 or TRBV12-4, the J gene TRBJ2-1; 10 bases match TRBD2. V lost 4 bases and J lost 14; bases outside the gene matches: 5. The CDR3 sequence is 12 residues long. The CDR3 sequence is CASSSSGREKFF. The CDR3 DNA follows: TGTGCCAGCAGTTCGAGCGGGAGGGAAAAGTTCTTC.

The chain recombines TRBV6-6 with TRBJ2-1; TRBD2 matches at 10 bases. After removal of 5 bases from V and 0 bases from J, the junction contained 13 bases not matched to a gene. From germline, CDR1 is MNHNY and CDR2 SVGAGI (reference sequence). The CDR3 contains 19 residues. The CDR3 DNA reads TGTGCCAGCAGTCGCCCCCTAGCGGGGGCCAGGAGCTCCTACAATGAGCAGTTCTTC. This translates into CASSRPLAGARSSYNEQFF.

The V call is TRBV6-1, the J call TRBJ1-1; no clear D gene. CDR3 length: 13 residues. V was shortened by 3 bases and J by 1 base, with 6 bases between the two germline ends. CDR1 and CDR2 (germline): MNHNS, SASEGT. The CDR3 nucleotides are TGTGCCAGCAGTGACCGGGGGAACACTGAAGCTTTCTTT. The encoded protein is CASSDRGNTEAFF.

J is TRBJ2-2 and V is TRBV2; 12 positions match TRBD2. Germline CDR1 reads SNHLY; CDR2 reads FYNNEI. V was clipped by 4 bases and J by 5 bases; unmatched bases: 8. The CDR3 length is 17 residues. Here the CDR3 reads CASSGTSGGRWTGELFF. Written as DNA, the CDR3 is TGTGCCAGCAGTGGAACTAGCGGGGGGCGGTGGACCGGGGAGCTGTTTTTT.

The chain recombines TRBV5-4 with TRBJ1-1, with D unclear. V lost 0 bases and J 5 bases, leaving 8 bases between the germline ends. The V gene's germline CDR1 is SGHNT and CDR2 YYREEE (reference sequence). There are 13 residues in the CDR3. CDR3 bases: TGTGCCAGCAGCTTGGACGGGTATACTGAAGCTTTCTTT. It is translated as CASSLDGYTEAFF.

The genes are TRBV5-1 and TRBJ2-1; 8 positions match TRBD1. With 3 bases clipped from V and 8 bases from J, the junction kept 4 bases outside the gene matches. This CDR3 has 13 residues. The germline CDR1 and CDR2 sequences are SGHRS and YFSETQ. This CDR3 reads CASSSDRVHEQFF. The CDR3 nucleotides read TGCGCCAGCAGCTCGGACAGGGTTCATGAGCAGTTCTTC.

The chain links TRBV28 to TRBJ1-1; 8 bases agree with TRBD1. The junction had 7 bases not matched to a gene; V was cut back by 7 bases and J by 3 bases. This CDR3 region has 14 residues. Germline assignment: CDR1 MDHEN and CDR2 SYDVKM. CDR3 DNA: TGTGCCAGCACCCGGATGGGACAGGACACTGAAGCTTTCTTT. Translation gives CASTRMGQDTEAFF. Variable domain in full (rest from reference TRBV28 and TRBJ1-1): DVKVTQSSRYLVKRTGEKVFLECVQDMDHENMFWYRQDPGLGLRLIYFSYDVKMKEKGDIPEGYSVSREKKERFSLILESASTNQTSMYLCASTRMGQDTEAFFGQGTRLTVV.

The chain employs TRBV30 and TRBJ1-1; D is unresolved. V was shortened by 2 bases and J by 11 bases, with 12 bases between the two germline ends. The CDR3 is 11 residues long. Germline CDR1 is GTSNPN and CDR2 is SVGIG (reference sequence). The CDR3 DNA sequence: TGTGCCTGGAGTACCCCCCAACGGGCTTTCTTT. Protein: CAWSTPQRAFF.